The sequence of this TCR beta chain was determined in a study of human T cells and chemical hapten exposure. The CDR3 contains 17 residues. CDR1 LGHNA and CDR2 YSLEER come from the germline V gene. Trimming took off 0 bases at V and 4 bases at J, with 17 bases between the two ends. Individual cDNA molecules received unique molecular identifiers in the library. TCRdb redid the calling of the RACE reads with MiXCR, one entry per CDR3 protein. This sample has some 65,000 distinct CDR3 sequences, with approximately 6.5% found just once. This sample's time point: healthy volunteer bleed at 6 weeks. Total RNA came from unfractionated whole blood. Whole-study findings and limits: TCRs at a frequency above 1 in 1000 stayed unchanged with DPC sensitization.

Points on this clonotype: Its antigen remains unknown.

This receptor was identified in a female donor in good health. Some clones in this sample may be carry-over from other donors' samples. The sample was whole blood. The chain combines TRBV4-3 with TRBJ2-3, with D perhaps TRBD1 or TRBD2 (6 bases each). The CDR3 coding sequence is TGCGCCAGCAGCCAAGATTTAACGGGGGCGTCCGCAGATACGCAGTATTTT. Residues: CASSQDLTGASADTQYF.